Presented here are 20 T cell receptor beta chains from one specimen sequenced in a study of blood T cells in healthy people across ages. PCR was performed a second time for roughly 6 to 12 cycles using a sample-barcoded 5' primer and a J-beta primer mix. TCRdb re-derived calls from the 5' RACE reads in MiXCR, one entry per CDR3 protein. The sample lists about 830,000 distinct CDR3 sequences, under 80% seen once, with about a quarter in the top ten. Sequencing was done on a sample of blood. These receptors were obtained from a man aged 25-45 years in good health.

This clonotype was detected a few times. The rearrangement links TRBV12-3 or TRBV12-4 to TRBJ1-5, with 9 bases lining up with TRBD1. The CDR3 totals 15 residues. The V and J ends lost 1 base and 7 bases, in that order; junction bases with no gene match: 5. CDR3 protein: CASSLDTGGMQPQHF. DNA of the CDR3: TGTGCCAGCAGTTTAGACACAGGGGGCATGCAGCCCCAGCATTTT.

The J gene is TRBJ1-2, the V gene TRBV12-3 or TRBV12-4; D not resolved. The V and J ends lost 8 bases and 2 bases respectively, with 6 bases between them. CDR3 length: 11 residues. The CDR3 sequence: CASAINYGYTF. CDR3 coding DNA: TGTGCCAGCGCCATCAACTATGGCTACACCTTC.

This clonotype was seen more than once but under ten times. The rearrangement links TRBV20-1 to TRBJ1-2; 12 bases fit TRBD1. Germline CDR1 reads DFQATT; CDR2 reads SNEGSKA (reference sequence). V lost 6 bases to trimming and J lost 4 bases; unmatched junction nucleotides: 6. The CDR3 has 14 amino acids. CDR3: CSAPGTGGVYGYTF. CDR3 DNA sequence: TGCAGTGCCCCCGGGACAGGGGGCGTCTATGGCTACACCTTC.

This clonotype was observed a handful of times. DNA for the CDR3: TGTGCCAGCAGCCGACAGTCTTCGGAGACCCAGTACTTC. As protein: CASSRQSSETQYF. The chain carries TRBV6-2 or TRBV6-3 and TRBJ2-5; D is perhaps TRBD1 (5 bases). The CDR3 runs 13 residues. V was clipped by 6 bases and J by 5 bases, with 13 bases between them. The germline gives CDR1 MNHEY, CDR2 SVGEGT.

The gene calls are TRBV4-2 and TRBJ2-7; 9 nucleotides match TRBD1. This CDR3 region has 14 residues. With 4 bases clipped from V and 11 bases from J, the junction kept 12 bases outside the gene matches. Germline CDR1 and CDR2: LGHNA and YNFKEQ. The CDR3 DNA reads as TGTGCCAGCAGCCTCGCGCCGGGACAGGGAGTAGAGTACTTC. Translation gives CASSLAPGQGVEYF.

This clonotype was counted only a few times. V gene TRBV7-2 combines with J gene TRBJ2-1; D may be TRBD2 (6 bases). V lost 5 bases and J lost 8, with 19 bases in between. The CDR3 contains 15 residues. Germline V gives CDR1 SGHTA, CDR2 FQGNSA. The CDR3 sequence is CASSRRALLMDEQFF. The CDR3 DNA is TGTGCCAGCAGCCGGAGGGCACTCCTTATGGATGAGCAGTTCTTC.

This clonotype has at least ten counts. V is TRBV27 and J is TRBJ2-3, with 13 bases lining up with TRBD2. Trimming removed 5 bases from V and 7 bases from J; junction bases left unmatched: 6. Germline-derived CDR1 and CDR2 are MNHEY and SMNVEV (reference sequence). The CDR3 loop spans 15 amino acids. The CDR3, as DNA: TGTGCCAGCAGTCCCGGACTAGCGGGGGCGTATACGCAGTATTTT. Translated, it gives CASSPGLAGAYTQYF.

The rearrangement links TRBV28 to TRBJ2-5; D unclear. The length of the CDR3 is 13 residues. Germline lookup yields CDR1 MDHEN and CDR2 SYDVKM. V lost 6 bases and J 2 bases, leaving 10 bases between the germline ends. The CDR3 reads CASRFGFQETQYF. CDR3 nucleotide sequence: TGTGCCAGCAGGTTTGGCTTTCAAGAGACCCAGTACTTC.

The chain carries TRBV20-1 and TRBJ2-7; D is possibly TRBD2 (6 bases). The J call could be wrong; TRBJ2-5 is a better fit for the DNA end. This CDR3 is 14 amino acids long. Germline V gene data show CDR1 as DFQATT and CDR2 as SNEGSKA (reference sequence). The CDR3 DNA sequence: TGCAGTGCTAGAGTGGGTCGGGAGCAGGAGACCCAGTACTTC. Protein sequence: CSARVGREQETQYF.

This chain links TRBV5-6 with TRBJ2-7; weak D call: TRBD2 (6 bases). Germline V CDR1 and CDR2: SGHDT, YYEEEE. The CDR3 consists of 14 residues. Trimming pared 0 bases from V and 2 bases from J, leaving 9 bases between. The CDR3 bases are TGTGCCAGCAGCTTGGGCGGGACGGCCTACGAGCAGTACTTC. Translated, it gives CASSLGGTAYEQYF.

This clonotype was recorded only once. The chain combines TRBV7-2 with TRBJ2-5, with 12 positions matching TRBD2. The J segment lost 0 bases and the V segment lost 3 bases, leaving 2 bases of the junction unmatched. The germline V gene has CDR1 SGHTA and CDR2 FQGNSA. The CDR3 sequence is 16 residues long. CDR3 nucleotide sequence: TGTGCCAGCAGCTTCCTAGCGGGGGGGCACCAAGAGACCCAGTACTTC. Translating it yields CASSFLAGGHQETQYF.

The rearrangement links TRBV28 to TRBJ2-7, with D possibly matching TRBD2 (5 bases). Trimming took 6 bases from V and 6 from J, leaving 12 bases between them. CDR1 MDHEN and CDR2 SYDVKM come from the germline V gene. CDR3 size: 12 residues. The chain's CDR3 is CASRGRMAEQYF. The CDR3 bases are TGTGCCAGCAGGGGGAGAATGGCCGAGCAGTACTTC.

The V and J genes are TRBV9 and TRBJ2-1; 7 nucleotides line up with TRBD2. The V and J ends lost 4 bases and 5 bases, in that order; junction bases with no gene match: 12. Germline-derived CDR1 and CDR2 are SGDLS and YYNGEE. The CDR3 has 16 residues. CDR3 DNA: TGTGCCAGCAGCCCCCAACCGGGACTACGGAACAATGAGCAGTTCTTC. It yields the protein CASSPQPGLRNNEQFF.

CDR3 residues: CSARLVTSYEQYF. In DNA, the CDR3 is TGCAGTGCTAGACTGGTTACGTCCTACGAGCAGTACTTC. The V and J genes are TRBV20-1 and TRBJ2-7, with D hard to call. Trimming shortened V by 2 bases and J by 1 base, and 9 bases separated the two germline ends. The CDR3 length is 13 residues. Germline loops: CDR1 DFQATT, CDR2 SNEGSKA (reference sequence).

V gene TRBV5-1 combines with J gene TRBJ1-2; possibly TRBD1 for D (6 bases). Germline-derived CDR1 and CDR2 are SGHRS and YFSETQ. The V end lost 0 bases, the J end lost 6 bases, and 12 bases lay between the germline ends. This CDR3 comprises 14 residues. CDR3: CASSLGNRDNGYTF. The CDR3 nucleotides are TGCGCCAGCAGCTTGGGGAACAGGGATAATGGCTACACCTTC. The whole variable domain, remainder taken from reference TRBV5-1 and TRBJ1-2, is KAGVTQTPRYLIKTRGQQVTLSCSPISGHRSVSWYQQTPGQGLQFLFEYFSETQRNKGNFPGRFSGRQFSNSRSEMNVSTLELGDSALYLCASSLGNRDNGYTFGSGTRLTVV.

This clonotype has a handful of counts. The chain combines TRBV2 with TRBJ1-4, with D possibly matching TRBD1 (5 bases). There are 15 residues in the CDR3. From germline, CDR1 is SNHLY and CDR2 FYNNEI. With 7 bases removed from V and 9 bases from J, the gap between germline ends came to 21 bases. In nucleotides, the CDR3 is TGTGCCAGCACAGATGGGGGTCAGGCGGGAAAAAAACTGTTTTTT. It yields the protein CASTDGGQAGKKLFF.

The chain combines TRBV6-5 with TRBJ1-4; the match to TRBD1 covers 9 bases. The V gene's germline CDR1 is MNHEY and CDR2 SVGAGI. Trimming took 2 bases from V and 13 from J; bases not matched to a gene: 5. The CDR3 length is 13 residues. CDR3 nucleotides: TGTGCCAGCAGTTACACGCCGGGACAGGGACTGTTTTTT. Amino acid sequence: CASSYTPGQGLFF.

The chain links TRBV7-2 to TRBJ2-3, with 11 nucleotides matching TRBD2. Germline values: CDR1 SGHTA, CDR2 FQGNSA. The ends lost 1 base at V and 5 bases at J; junction bases unmatched: 8. CDR3 length: 17 amino acids. The CDR3 region has the DNA TGTGCCAGCAGCTTAGACCCCTCTAGCGGGGGGCGAGATACGCAGTATTTT. Translating gives CASSLDPSSGGRDTQYF.

This clonotype was recorded a few times. This clone may be a read error of a much larger clone one base away. The chain uses TRBV4-2 and TRBJ2-1; possible D gene TRBD2, 6 bases. The CDR3 is 17 amino acids. V was pared by 0 bases and J by 0 bases, with 12 bases between. Germline lookup yields CDR1 LGHNA and CDR2 YNFKEQ. In DNA form, the CDR3 reads TGTGCCAGCAGCCAAGATGAGGACGGGAGCTCCTACAATGAGCAGTTCTTC. This sequence encodes CASSQDEDGSSYNEQFF.

The gene calls are TRBV27 and TRBJ2-7; D is undetermined. Germline V gene lookup returns CDR1 MNHEY and CDR2 SMNVEV (reference sequence). The ends were cut back, 5 bases at V and 2 bases at J, with 16 bases in the middle. This CDR3 has 15 amino acids. CDR3 sequence: CASSPTTMRPYEQYF. The CDR3 nucleotides read TGTGCCAGCAGTCCCACCACCATGAGACCCTACGAGCAGTACTTC.